This TCR beta chain was identified in a study of cytomegalovirus exposure and HLA in healthy donors. The study ran its PCR with 60 Vbeta and 13 Jbeta primers. Some clones are missing from TCRdb's copy, which holds only in-frame ones; the method was immunoSEQ multiplex PCR. This repertoire shows around 170,000 clones, approximately 71% found once; its top ten account for roughly 1.6%. In regard to this clone: What it binds is not known.

The length of the CDR3 is 15 residues. Per germline, CDR1 SNHLY and CDR2 FYNNEI. V was pared by 5 bases and J by 5 bases, with 9 bases of the junction left unmatched. General observations from the study: A later analysis reported that several of the most significant clusters appeared to be linked to common viral pathogens, among them Epstein-Barr virus. Serostatus for CMV was the only available immune exposure information. When a later analysis compared HLA-associated TCR beta chains with equally common others, the HLA-associated chains turned out to be more clonally expanded and to have lower generation probabilities. Among TCR sequences, most were rare, though some public TCRs appeared in many donors.

The origin of this receptor is a girl aged 10-17 years in good health and CMV-seronegative. The specimen was PBMCs. This chain connects TRBV2 to TRBJ1-5, with TRBD1 identical over 7 bases. The CDR3 nucleotides read TGTGCCAGCAGTCCGACAGGGAGACTATATCAGCCCCAGCATTTT. Its translation is CASSPTGRLYQPQHF.